The entry below describes one TCR beta chain. Its antigen remains unidentified. No qualities accompany the bases; no much larger clone lies one base away. The germline V gene encodes CDR1 DFQATT and CDR2 SNEGSKA (reference sequence). V and J are truncated by 4 bases and 8 bases respectively, leaving an intervening sequence of 12 bases. Measured from the cysteine to the phenylalanine, the CDR3 is 12 residues long. Only the CDR3 DNA is retained, 36 bases long and in frame from the first base. These data originate in a study of T cells in Graves' hyperthyroidism and ophthalmopathy (dated by TCRdb to between 2017 and 2020). Turning to the overall study: Peripheral blood was collected at initial diagnosis, before any treatment. To identify TCR V-J signatures that set the groups apart, the researchers used a discovery cohort of about a hundred patients, made up of 40 to 45 with Graves' ophthalmopathy and approximately 57 with stable Graves' hyperthyroidism. Whether ophthalmopathy could be predicted prospectively was tested in an independent validation cohort made up of under 20 hyperthyroidism patients plus 17 patients who later progressed to ophthalmopathy. The 100 or so discovery patients were divided at random into training and test sets in a 7:3 ratio. In addition, the study compared T-cell repertoires in thyroid tissue and in blood from roughly 6 Graves' hyperthyroidism patients. After blood sampling, hyperthyroidism patients were treated with methimazole at a starting dose of 30 mg daily, and ophthalmopathy patients were treated with high-dose intravenous methylprednisolone. TCR Vbeta CDR3 sequencing of 135 peripheral blood samples (43 ophthalmopathy, approximately 80 hyperthyroidism and approximately 17 progressor patients) is reported in the paper. Points the paper makes about the study in general: No statistical method was used to set the sample size in advance, and investigators knew the group allocation. In validation, the model predicted progression to ophthalmopathy a median of approximately 6.3 months before onset, with about 70% sensitivity and roughly 73% specificity. Blood samples also contained most of the expanded thyroid clonotypes (frequency above 0.001), which suggests that blood repertoires may reflect thyroid immune responses. A model built on a 13 V-J signature distinguished ophthalmopathy from stable hyperthyroidism, reaching about 88% sensitivity and 81% to 83% specificity in cross-validation and 80%/75% in testing.

Graves' hyperthyroidism was defined as stable when no progression to ophthalmopathy occurred over 18 months of follow-up. Hyperthyroidism patients were newly diagnosed, with disease duration under 2 months, and aged 18 to 65 years. Any patient with an uncontrolled infection, another autoimmune disease, pregnancy or lactation was excluded. Diagnoses relied on clinical symptoms, serum thyroxine and TRAb, thyroid ultrasound and orbital computed tomography. PBMCs were isolated from about 9.2 ml of fresh peripheral blood by Ficoll-Paque density gradient centrifugation. Total RNA was extracted with Trizol reagent, and quality was checked on an Agilent 2100 Bioanalyzer. TCR beta CDR3 regions were amplified from RNA transcripts. A first-round RT-PCR of the TCR CDR3 used the HTBI primer set with the Qiagen OneStep RT-PCR kit. A second multiplex PCR round built the libraries, followed by size selection and purification. The libraries were sequenced on an Illumina HiSeq2000 using paired-end 100 bp reads. The original pipeline was this. SOAPnuke was used to process the raw data, with reads discarded if the reads contained adapters or uncalled bases, had a mean Phred below 15, or lacked an exact constant-primer or identifier match. High-quality paired reads were merged using COPE v1.2.5, and each unique nucleotide sequence was defined as a clonotype. Clonotypes were aligned to IMGT TRBV, TRBD and TRBJ reference segments using MiTCR v1.1. The analysis was restricted to V-J combinations with a frequency above 0.0001, which together covered 98% to 99.2% of the repertoires. A TCS score was defined as the ratio between F50 (clonal expansion) and ExV (chaos), using BLOSUM62-based TCRdist between CDR3 peptides within each V-J. Welch's t-statistics and random forest reduced around 520 V-J features to 13, which were used in a naive Bayes classifier (R e1071). The raw public reads went through TCRdb reprocessing: fastp at Q25, MiXCR clone calling, in-frame beta chains kept. CDR3 protein duplicates are merged, each entry listing the most common genes and DNA. Here the V and J calls rest on TCRdb's processing, not on the authors' analysis. For this sample there are approximately 630,000 distinct CDR3 sequences; roughly 16% appear just once. The ten largest account for 3.5% to 4% of the sample.

The chain couples TRBV20-1 to TRBJ2-1; no confident D gene assignment can be made. Sequenced input: blood. This receptor was obtained from a woman aged 25 to 39 with Graves' hyperthyroidism. The nucleotide sequence reads TGCAGTGCTATTAAAAGCAAGGATGAGCAGTTCTTC. Its translation is CSAIKSKDEQFF.